Listed here are 18 T cell receptor beta chains from one sample, sequenced in a study of T cells in Graves' hyperthyroidism and ophthalmopathy. RNA transcripts yielded amplified TCR beta CDR3 regions. In the first-round RT-PCR of the TCR CDR3, the HTBI primer set was used. One entry per CDR3 protein, called by TCRdb with MiXCR from the multiplex PCR reads. The data show about 720,000 distinct CDR3 sequences, approximately 16% seen once. Input material: blood. Receptor source: a man aged 18 to 30 with Graves' hyperthyroidism.

This clonotype was observed many times. This chain uses TRBV20-1 with TRBJ2-1; D is perhaps TRBD2 (6 bases). Germline V gene data show CDR1 as DFQATT and CDR2 as SNEGSKA (reference sequence). The CDR3 contains 15 residues. Trimming pared 0 bases from V and 5 bases from J, leaving 14 bases between. CDR3 loop: CSARDSSGLDNEQFF. CDR3 DNA sequence: TGCAGTGCTAGAGATAGTAGCGGCCTAGACAATGAGCAGTTCTTC.

This clonotype occurred many times. The chain links TRBV2 to TRBJ1-5, with D possibly matching TRBD1 (5 bases). Between the trimmed V and J ends, which lost 6 bases and 2 bases, there was a span of 17 bases. CDR1 and CDR2 (germline): SNHLY, FYNNEI. The CDR3 has 16 amino acids. CDR3 sequence (DNA): TGTGCCAGCAGGGCACATTGGGGGTTGGGCAATCAGCCCCAGCATTTT. It is translated as CASRAHWGLGNQPQHF.

The chain uses TRBV20-1 and TRBJ2-7; 11 bases map to TRBD2. J was trimmed by 1 base and V by 3 bases; bases with no gene match: 5. This CDR3 has 15 amino acids. Germline CDR1 and CDR2: DFQATT and SNEGSKA (reference sequence). The CDR3 coding sequence is TGCAGTGCTAGGCTAGCGGGAGGACCTTCCTACGAGCAGTACTTC. Its protein is CSARLAGGPSYEQYF.

The rearrangement links TRBV6-2 or TRBV6-3 to TRBJ2-1; D tentatively fits TRBD1 or TRBD2 (6 bases each). The CDR3 extends over 17 amino acids. The germline V and J ends were trimmed by 2 bases and 9 bases, with 23 bases remaining between them. CDR1 is MNHEY, CDR2 SVGEGT, per germline. CDR3 protein: CASSYLGWGPGGAEQFF. The CDR3 DNA reads as TGTGCCAGCAGTTACCTGGGATGGGGGCCCGGAGGGGCTGAGCAGTTCTTC.

Many counts were recorded for this clonotype. The chain uses TRBV12-3 or TRBV12-4 and TRBJ1-2; D might be TRBD1 (6 bases). CDR3 length equals 15 residues. V shed 5 bases and J shed 4 bases, with 17 bases lying between them. The DNA of the CDR3 is TGTGCCAGCAGTCCTCACCGCAGGGGAGGCTATGGCTACACCTTC. It yields the protein CASSPHRRGGYGYTF.

The table lists this clonotype with many counts. CDR3 protein: CASSKTGGEAYGYTF. The DNA for the CDR3 is TGTGCCAGCAGCAAGACAGGGGGCGAGGCCTATGGCTACACCTTC. The chain is built from TRBV11-3 and TRBJ1-2; 10 nucleotides match TRBD1. The J segment lost 4 bases and the V segment lost 5 bases, leaving 7 bases of the junction unmatched. Germline V gives CDR1 SGHNT, CDR2 YENEEA. The CDR3 sequence is 15 residues long.

This clonotype came up a few times. The CDR3: CASSLQPTGGTGYGYTF. CDR3 coding DNA: TGCGCCAGCAGCTTACAACCGACAGGGGGCACGGGCTATGGCTACACCTTC. The chain has TRBV5-1 and TRBJ1-2; TRBD1 aligns across 10 bases. The V and J ends lost 2 bases and 4 bases, in that order; junction bases with no gene match: 11. Germline V CDR1 and CDR2: SGHRS, YFSETQ. The CDR3 spans 17 residues.

This clonotype was detected ten times or more. The chain carries TRBV27 and TRBJ2-1, with D hard to call. From germline, CDR1 is MNHEY and CDR2 SMNVEV (reference sequence). There are 16 residues in the CDR3. Trimming stripped 0 bases from V and 9 bases from J, with 18 bases between. The CDR3: CASSLSVQLRRIEQFF. The DNA for the CDR3 is TGTGCCAGCAGTTTATCGGTCCAACTCCGGCGTATTGAGCAGTTCTTC.

This clonotype was observed at least ten times. The rearrangement uses TRBV2 and TRBJ2-3; D unresolved. CDR3 length: 14 amino acids. Per the germline V gene, CDR1 is SNHLY and CDR2 is FYNNEI. The V end was cut by 4 bases, the J end by 3 bases, with 11 bases between. The CDR3 DNA reads as TGTGCCAGCAGTGCACACGTCGGAACAGATACGCAGTATTTT. Translating it yields CASSAHVGTDTQYF. Variable domain in full (rest from reference TRBV2 and TRBJ2-3): EPEVTQTPSHQVTQMGQEVILRCVPISNHLYFYWYRQILGQKVEFLVSFYNNEISEKSEIFDDQFSVERPDGSNFTLKIRSTKLEDSAMYFCASSAHVGTDTQYFGPGTRLTVL.

This clonotype turned up a few times. CDR3 sequence (DNA): TGCGCCAGCAGCCCAGTCGATGGGAATACCCCTGAAGCTTTCTTT. This codes for CASSPVDGNTPEAFF. This chain links TRBV4-1 with TRBJ1-1, with unresolved D. This CDR3 region has 15 residues. Germline V gene lookup returns CDR1 MGHRA and CDR2 YSYEKL. Deletions cut 4 bases from V and 6 bases from J, with 18 bases between.

CDR3 sequence: CASSLPGKNEKLFF. For the CDR3, the DNA is TGTGCCAGCAGCTTGCCAGGGAAAAATGAAAAACTGTTTTTT. J is TRBJ1-4 and V is TRBV7-2; tentatively, D is TRBD1 (5 bases). The germline CDR1 and CDR2 sequences are SGHTA and FQGNSA. The CDR3 runs to 14 residues. The V and J ends lost 3 bases and 5 bases respectively, with 10 bases between them.

This rearrangement joins TRBV7-4 to TRBJ2-1; no reliable D call. Germline CDR1 reads SGHVT; CDR2 reads SQSDAQ. This CDR3 has 13 amino acids. The CDR3 DNA follows: TGTATCCGACGGAGCTACCCCTACAATGAGCAGTTCTTC. This translates into CIRRSYPYNEQFF.

This clonotype was counted only a few times. CDR3 in amino acids: CATRAGAAETQYF. CDR3 bases: TGTGCCACCAGAGCGGGAGCAGCGGAGACCCAGTACTTC. This chain connects TRBV6-1 to TRBJ2-5; 8 nucleotides line up with TRBD2. Looked up from germline, CDR1 is MNHNS and CDR2 is SASEGT. CDR3 length: 13 residues. The V segment lost 10 bases and the J segment 5 bases; nucleotides outside the gene matches: 9.

With regard to this clonotype: A read error may be the cause here, since a much bigger clone is one base away. The chain recombines TRBV20-1 with TRBJ2-1; 7 nucleotides align to TRBD2. This CDR3 is 14 amino acids long. Looked up from germline, CDR1 is DFQATT and CDR2 is SNEGSKA (reference sequence). The trim removed 1 base at V and 6 bases at J, leaving 6 bases unmatched. CDR3 amino acids: CSARGSGDCNEQFF. The CDR3, as DNA: TGCAGTGCTAGAGGGAGCGGGGACTGCAATGAGCAGTTCTTC.

The rearrangement links TRBV9 to TRBJ1-4, with a weak D call TRBD1 (5 bases). The V and J ends lost 0 bases and 8 bases respectively, with 14 bases between them. Germline lookup yields CDR1 SGDLS and CDR2 YYNGEE. The CDR3 covers 15 residues. In DNA form, the CDR3 reads TGTGCCAGCAGCGTAGTGCCAGGGTCGGGGGAAAAACTGTTTTTT. Protein: CASSVVPGSGEKLFF.

This clonotype was recorded at least ten times. The chain carries TRBV12-3 or TRBV12-4 and TRBJ2-6; a possible D gene is TRBD2 (7 bases). This CDR3 has 16 residues. V was shortened by 10 bases and J by 3 bases, with 19 bases between the two germline ends. This chain's CDR3 is CATKGGGLFGANVLTF. The CDR3 DNA reads as TGTGCCACCAAGGGGGGGGGCCTCTTTGGGGCCAACGTCCTGACTTTC.

This clonotype appeared many times. The gene calls are TRBV30 and TRBJ2-7; D may correspond to TRBD1 or TRBD2 (6 bases each). Germline-derived CDR1 and CDR2 are GTSNPN and SVGIG (reference sequence). The ends were cut back, 1 base at V and 4 bases at J, with 20 bases in the middle. There are 16 residues in the CDR3. CDR3 coding DNA: TGTGCCTGGAGTGACCCCTCCCGTCCGGGGGCTTACGAGCAGTACTTC. Protein product: CAWSDPSRPGAYEQYF.

This clonotype occurred many times. This rearrangement joins TRBV28 to TRBJ2-4, with D possibly being TRBD1 (6 bases). The CDR3 is 11 residues long. Trimming removed 6 bases at V and 8 bases at J, with 8 bases between. Germline V gene lookup returns CDR1 MDHEN and CDR2 SYDVKM. The CDR3 nucleotides read TGTGCCAGCAGCAAGGGGGACATTCAGTACTTC. The encoded protein is CASSKGDIQYF. Full variable domain (outside the CDR3, taken from reference TRBV28 and TRBJ2-4): DVKVTQSSRYLVKRTGEKVFLECVQDMDHENMFWYRQDPGLGLRLIYFSYDVKMKEKGDIPEGYSVSREKKERFSLILESASTNQTSMYLCASSKGDIQYFGAGTRLSVL.